This TCR beta chain is drawn from a study of T-cell memory formation after mild COVID-19. Constant-segment primers were used for 5'RACE, and the resulting TCR alpha and TCR beta cDNA libraries carried sample barcodes and UMIs. TCRdb passed the 5' RACE reads through MiXCR, listing each CDR3 protein once. This repertoire shows under 450,000 distinct CDR3 sequences, under 15% found once; its top ten account for around 21%. The CDR3 contains 14 residues. V was pared by 1 base and J by 9 bases, with 12 bases between. CDR1 MGHRA and CDR2 YSYEKL come from the germline V gene. The chain uses TRBV4-1 and TRBJ2-2, with D unclear. This TCR derives from a young man who had mild COVID-19 (a few samples of this study predate the infection). Cell type and time point are not known. The sequenced sample consisted of PBMCs or a T cell subset sorted from them (not recorded which). The CDR3 DNA reads as TGCGCCAGCAGCCAAGGCATAGCCGTCCGGGAGCTGTTTTTT. Its protein is CASSQGIAVRELFF.